The 20 T cell receptor beta chains in this list originate from one sample, sequenced in a study of blood T cell repertoires in COVID-19. Profiling relied on immunoSEQ multiplex PCR, and the TCRdb table lists in-frame clones only, not all of them. The sample yields about 260,000 clones, around nine tenths seen once. Sequenced sample: peripheral blood. The origin of the receptors is a middle-aged man who had recovered from COVID-19.

This rearrangement joins TRBV18 to TRBJ2-5; D unclear. In germline, CDR1 is KGHSH, CDR2 LQKENI. Trimming stripped 2 bases from V and 4 bases from J, with 11 bases between. This CDR3 region has 14 residues. The CDR3 region is CASSPLQIGETQYF. The CDR3 DNA is TGTGCCAGCTCACCATTACAGATCGGAGAGACCCAGTACTTC.

The chain links TRBV6-2 or TRBV6-3 to TRBJ2-7, with TRBD1 matching over 8 bases. This CDR3 comprises 15 residues. V dropped 3 bases and J dropped 5; count of bases not matched to a gene: 9. CDR1 and CDR2 from the germline V gene are MNHEY and SVGEGT. CDR3 loop: CASSYGQGALDEQYF. The CDR3 nucleotides read TGTGCCAGCAGTTATGGCCAGGGGGCTTTGGACGAGCAGTACTTC.

This clone was seen a single time. The chain joins TRBV11-3 to TRBJ2-5; 8 positions agree with TRBD1. From germline, CDR1 is SGHNT and CDR2 YENEEA. CDR3 size: 14 residues. V gave up 5 bases and J gave up 2 bases; unmatched junction bases: 4. The CDR3 here is CASSRGQAQETQYF. The CDR3 bases are TGTGCCAGCAGCCGGGGACAGGCACAAGAGACCCAGTACTTC. Looking up the rest from reference TRBV11-3 and TRBJ2-5 gives the full variable domain: EAGVVQSPRYKIIEKKQPVAFWCNPISGHNTLYWYLQNLGQGPELLIRYENEEAVDDSQLPKDRFSAERLKGVDSTLKIQPAELGDSAVYLCASSRGQAQETQYFGPGTRLLVL.

The V gene is TRBV3-1 (or the pseudogene TRBV3-2), the J gene TRBJ2-7; 7 bases map to TRBD1. The CDR3 is made up of 17 amino acids. Germline V gene sequence: CDR1 LGHDT, CDR2 YNNKEL (reference sequence). J was trimmed by 3 bases and V by 3 bases; bases with no gene match: 14. CDR3 coding DNA: TGTGCCAGCAGCCAGCTCCAACGGGACAGCCCTTACTACGAGCAGTACTTC. Protein: CASSQLQRDSPYYEQYF.

The chain uses TRBV6-4 and TRBJ2-3, with 9 nucleotides matching TRBD2. The J segment lost 3 bases and the V segment lost 6 bases, leaving 7 bases of the junction unmatched. This CDR3 has 15 amino acids. The germline gives CDR1 MRHNA, CDR2 SNTAGT. The CDR3 DNA is TGTGCCAGCAGCCGGGGTAGCGGGGGAACAGATACGCAGTATTTT. Residues: CASSRGSGGTDTQYF.

The count of this clone is one. The rearrangement links TRBV3-1 (or the pseudogene TRBV3-2) to TRBJ2-7, with 8 bases matching TRBD1. Per germline, CDR1 LGHDT and CDR2 YNNKEL (reference sequence). V lost 1 base, J lost 6 bases, and 5 bases stayed unmatched. The CDR3 has 14 residues. This CDR3 reads CASSQGTGIGEQYF. The CDR3 DNA follows: TGTGCCAGCAGCCAAGGGACAGGGATTGGCGAGCAGTACTTC.

V is TRBV7-2 and J is TRBJ2-1, with 12 bases fitting TRBD2. Germline V gene sequence: CDR1 SGHTA, CDR2 FQGNSA. The CDR3 loop spans 19 amino acids. V lost 0 bases to trimming and J lost 7 bases; unmatched junction nucleotides: 13. CDR3 residues: CASSLAVSRLAGARNEQFF. CDR3 sequence (DNA): TGTGCCAGCAGCTTAGCGGTCTCTCGACTAGCGGGAGCTCGAAATGAGCAGTTCTTC.

The V call is TRBV5-1, the J call TRBJ2-2; D gene uncertain. This CDR3 has 14 amino acids. With 3 bases removed from V and 4 bases from J, the gap between germline ends came to 10 bases. Looked up from germline, CDR1 is SGHRS and CDR2 is YFSETQ. CDR3 bases: TGCGCCAGCAGCTCCGGGTCCGGCACCGGGGAGCTGTTTTTT. Encoded protein: CASSSGSGTGELFF.

V gene TRBV15 combines with J gene TRBJ2-5; a weak D match, TRBD2 (5 bases). Germline V gene lookup returns CDR1 LNHNV and CDR2 YYDKDF (reference sequence). The CDR3 length is 13 residues. V gave up 4 bases and J gave up 5 bases, with 11 bases separating them. This CDR3 reads CATSISGGETQYF. The CDR3 nucleotides read TGTGCCACCAGCATAAGCGGCGGGGAGACCCAGTACTTC. Full variable domain (missing parts from reference TRBV15 and TRBJ2-5): DAMVIQNPRYQVTQFGKPVTLSCSQTLNHNVMYWYQQKSSQAPKLLFHYYDKDFNNEADTPDNFQSRRPNTSFCFLDIRSPGLGDTAMYLCATSISGGETQYFGPGTRLLVL.

V gene TRBV19 combines with J gene TRBJ1-2; 7 bases agree with TRBD1. CDR1 is LNHDA and CDR2 is SQIVND in the germline V gene (reference sequence). Unmatched junction bases numbered 7, after V lost 6 bases and J lost 6 bases. The CDR3 has 13 residues. CDR3 amino acids: CASSPDRVHGYTF. The CDR3 DNA follows: TGTGCCAGTAGCCCAGACAGGGTTCATGGCTACACCTTC.

The chain carries TRBV2 and TRBJ1-6; TRBD1 aligns across 7 bases. CDR1 and CDR2 from the germline V gene are SNHLY and FYNNEI. The V segment lost 5 bases and the J segment 10 bases; nucleotides outside the gene matches: 8. The CDR3 has 14 residues. This CDR3 is CASSRQGRGSPLHF. The CDR3 DNA sequence: TGTGCCAGCAGTCGACAGGGAAGGGGGTCACCCCTCCACTTT.

This chain joins TRBV5-6 and TRBJ2-7, with D possibly matching TRBD1 (5 bases). Per the germline V gene, CDR1 is SGHDT and CDR2 is YYEEEE. This CDR3 has 15 residues. With 4 bases removed from V and 0 bases from J, the gap between germline ends came to 14 bases. CDR3 DNA sequence: TGTGCCAGCAGCCTGCTCCGGACATACTCCTACGAGCAGTACTTC. Translation gives CASSLLRTYSYEQYF.

This chain joins TRBV11-2 and TRBJ2-7; 7 bases line up with TRBD1. J was trimmed by 4 bases and V by 4 bases; bases with no gene match: 10. Germline CDR1 is SGHAT and CDR2 is FQNNGV. This CDR3 region has 15 residues. The CDR3 sequence is CASSSYGDSGYEQYF. Written as DNA, the CDR3 is TGTGCCAGCAGCTCCTACGGGGACAGTGGATACGAGCAGTACTTC.

This clone was detected once. The chain uses TRBV5-1 and TRBJ2-3, with 13 bases lining up with TRBD2. CDR3 length equals 17 residues. V lost 4 bases, J lost 4 bases, and 9 bases stayed unmatched. Germline V lookup: CDR1 SGHRS, CDR2 YFSETQ. In DNA, the CDR3 is TGCGCCAGCAGCACCTGGACTAGCGGGAGTAGAGCAGATACGCAGTATTTT. Protein product: CASSTWTSGSRADTQYF.

J is TRBJ2-5 and V is TRBV2; TRBD2 matches at 10 bases. J lost 7 bases, V lost 1 base, and 9 bases had no gene match. Germline V gene lookup returns CDR1 SNHLY and CDR2 FYNNEI. There are 16 residues in the CDR3. DNA of the CDR3: TGTGCCAGCAGTGAAGGGGCTAGCGGGGGCCCGGGGACCCAGTACTTC. It translates to CASSEGASGGPGTQYF.

The chain links TRBV11-2 to TRBJ2-3; 8 nucleotides align to TRBD2. Trimming cost V 5 bases and J 2 bases; bases outside gene matches: 6. The CDR3 has 15 amino acids. The germline gives CDR1 SGHAT, CDR2 FQNNGV. The CDR3 DNA is TGTGCCAGCAGCGTCCGGGGGGGGCCCACAGATACGCAGTATTTT. Translation: CASSVRGGPTDTQYF.

The chain joins TRBV6-2 or TRBV6-3 to TRBJ2-5, with TRBD2 matching over 11 bases. CDR3 length equals 16 residues. Germline V gene data show CDR1 as MNHEY and CDR2 as SVGEGT. V was pared by 5 bases and J by 1 base, with 6 bases of the junction left unmatched. CDR3 sequence (DNA): TGTGCCAGCAGTCAGAGACTAGCGGGGAGCCAAGAGACCCAGTACTTC. Protein: CASSQRLAGSQETQYF.

J is TRBJ1-5 and V is TRBV30; 7 nucleotides line up with TRBD1. The junction had 8 bases not matched to a gene; V was cut back by 5 bases and J by 4 bases. This CDR3 spans 14 amino acids. In germline, CDR1 is GTSNPN, CDR2 SVGIG (reference sequence). The CDR3 reads CAWQTSTGNQPQHF. In nucleotides, the CDR3 is TGTGCCTGGCAAACCTCGACAGGGAATCAGCCCCAGCATTTT.

This clone was seen a single time. The chain joins TRBV7-8 to TRBJ1-1, with D unresolved. Trimming cost V 5 bases and J 11 bases, with 24 bases left between them. The CDR3 length is 15 residues. Germline CDR1 and CDR2: SGHVS and FQNEAQ. CDR3 sequence (DNA): TGTGCCAGCAGCCCAGGTCAGCGGGGTTCAGCCGGGGCTTTCTTT. This sequence encodes CASSPGQRGSAGAFF.

V usage is TRBV2 and J usage is TRBJ2-1; no clear D. This CDR3 is built from 13 residues. Germline V CDR1 and CDR2: SNHLY, FYNNEI. V was cut by 10 bases and J by 3 bases, with 13 bases left in between. The CDR3 protein is CATPEASYNEQFF. CDR3 sequence (DNA): TGTGCCACCCCTGAGGCCAGCTACAATGAGCAGTTCTTC.